The rows below give T cell receptor beta chains drawn from one sample of a study of blood T cell repertoires in COVID-19. Profiled with immunoSEQ multiplex PCR; TCRdb holds only in-frame clones, not every one. The sample shows about 97,000 clones, about 80% of them seen only once. The source material was peripheral blood. The receptors derive from a human donor in a cohort sampled during active COVID-19. The CDR3 runs from the conserved cysteine through the conserved F or W. Each record gives: V gene, CDR3 length, clone size, J gene, D gene, CDR3 protein, CDR3 DNA. A D gene is named only where the DNA matches it firmly. A clone size is listed for some rows: how often the clone was seen (once, few, many), or a class if it is expanded.

TRBV11-2	15	-	TRBJ2-5	TRBD2	CASRRVGGSQETQYF	TGTGCCAGCAGGCGGGTGGGCGGGAGCCAAGAGACCCAGTACTTC
TRBV4-3	16	-	TRBJ2-1	TRBD2	CASSPSGRASRGDQFF	TGCGCCAGCAGCCCCTCGGGGAGGGCTTCCCGGGGGGATCAGTTCTTC
TRBV28	17	-	TRBJ1-4	TRBD1	CASRPRQGEGTNEKLFF	TGTGCCAGCAGACCCCGACAGGGCGAGGGAACTAATGAAAAACTGTTTTTT
TRBV3-1/TRBV3-2	14	-	TRBJ2-3	-	CASSPVGGRDTQYF	TGTGCCAGCAGCCCGGTGGGGGGGCGAGATACGCAGTATTTT
TRBV4-3	13	-	TRBJ1-2	-	CASSLRMGHGYTF	TGCGCCAGCAGCCTTCGAATGGGCCATGGCTACACCTTC
TRBV3-1/TRBV3-2	14	-	TRBJ2-5	-	CASRHSGIQETQYF	TGTGCCAGCAGGCACTCAGGGATCCAAGAGACCCAGTACTTC
TRBV6-1	15	-	TRBJ2-3	TRBD1	CASSDGDSWTDTQYF	TGTGCCAGCAGTGATGGGGACAGCTGGACAGATACGCAGTATTTT
TRBV5-1	14	many	TRBJ1-4	TRBD1	CASSLRTGGEKLFF	TGCGCCAGCAGCTTGCGGACAGGAGGAGAAAAACTGTTTTTT
TRBV19	13	-	TRBJ2-4	TRBD2	CASRSSGGDIQYF	TGTGCCAGTAGGAGTAGCGGGGGGGACATTCAGTACTTC
TRBV5-1	15	-	TRBJ1-4	TRBD1	CASSGRWTGDEKLFF	TGCGCCAGCAGCGGGAGATGGACAGGAGATGAAAAACTGTTTTTT
TRBV7-2	15	-	TRBJ2-1	TRBD2	CASSSRLSGANEQFF	TGTGCCAGCAGCTCCAGACTAAGCGGGGCGAATGAGCAGTTCTTC
TRBV19	15	-	TRBJ2-7	-	CASSIDWVVRGEQYF	TGTGCCAGTAGTATAGATTGGGTAGTACGCGGCGAGCAGTACTTC
TRBV13	16	-	TRBJ1-4	-	CASSPRAWISNEKLFF	TGTGCCAGCAGCCCGCGGGCGTGGATATCTAATGAAAAACTGTTTTTT
TRBV28	14	-	TRBJ1-5	TRBD1	CASMPGQINQPQHF	TGTGCCAGCATGCCGGGACAGATCAATCAGCCCCAGCATTTT
TRBV12-3/TRBV12-4	11	-	TRBJ2-1	-	CASRQRAEQFF	TGTGCCAGCAGACAGAGAGCTGAGCAGTTCTTC
TRBV6-4	14	-	TRBJ1-6	-	CASSVQGQGSPLHF	TGTGCCAGCAGTGTTCAGGGCCAGGGTTCACCCCTCCACTTT
TRBV5-5	16	once	TRBJ1-5	-	CASSLVGGWINQPQHF	TGTGCCAGCAGCTTGGTAGGAGGGTGGATAAATCAGCCCCAGCATTTT
TRBV7-3	14	-	TRBJ2-3	TRBD1	CASSPGQDSDTQYF	TGTGCCAGCAGCCCGGGACAGGATTCAGATACGCAGTATTTT
TRBV7-2	15	once	TRBJ2-1	-	CASSLDRSSYNEQFF	TGTGCCAGCAGCTTAGACAGGAGCTCCTACAATGAGCAGTTCTTC
TRBV11-3	17	-	TRBJ1-1	-	CASSSDQGWWMGTEAFF	TGTGCCAGCAGCTCGGATCAGGGTTGGTGGATGGGCACTGAAGCTTTCTTT
TRBV6-2/TRBV6-3	14	-	TRBJ2-7	TRBD1	CASSYGTGAYEQYF	TGTGCCAGCAGTTACGGGACAGGGGCCTACGAGCAGTACTTC
TRBV24-1	21	once	TRBJ1-4	TRBD1	CATSDLTTSPTGVATNEKLFF	TGTGCCACCAGTGATTTGACTACCTCCCCGACAGGGGTCGCAACTAATGAAAAACTGTTTTTT
TRBV6-1	18	-	TRBJ2-1	-	CASSEYFGRTGLGNEQFF	TGTGCCAGCAGTGAATATTTCGGGAGGACAGGGTTAGGCAATGAGCAGTTCTTC
TRBV15	14	-	TRBJ2-5	TRBD1	CATSRQGAGETQYF	TGTGCCACCAGCAGACAGGGGGCCGGGGAGACCCAGTACTTC
TRBV19	14	-	TRBJ2-7	-	CASTKLCRVAGQYF	TGTGCCAGTACCAAGCTTTGCAGGGTGGCCGGGCAGTACTTC
TRBV9	15	-	TRBJ1-6	-	CASSVNAAPNSPLHF	TGTGCCAGCAGCGTAAATGCGGCCCCGAATTCACCCCTCCACTTT
TRBV3-1/TRBV3-2	16	-	TRBJ1-3	-	CASSPTGSVPGNTIYF	TGTGCCAGCAGCCCGACAGGTTCGGTCCCTGGAAACACCATATATTTT
TRBV29-1	12	-	TRBJ2-1	-	CSVLRAGDEQFF	TGCAGCGTTCTCAGGGCAGGGGATGAGCAGTTCTTC
TRBV9	18	-	TRBJ2-1	TRBD2	CASSVGASGGRVHNEQFF	TGTGCCAGCAGCGTAGGGGCTAGCGGGGGGCGGGTCCACAATGAGCAGTTCTTC
TRBV7-9	15	-	TRBJ1-2	-	CASSLNRESNYGYTF	TGTGCCAGCAGTCTTAACAGGGAATCGAACTATGGCTACACCTTC
TRBV18	19	-	TRBJ2-7	TRBD2	CASSPITRGLAVETYEQYF	TGTGCCAGCTCACCCATTACCCGGGGACTAGCGGTTGAGACCTACGAGCAGTACTTC
TRBV5-6	15	-	TRBJ1-2	-	CASSPGGTRNYGYTF	TGTGCCAGCAGCCCCGGGGGTACGCGGAACTATGGCTACACCTTC
TRBV9	15	-	TRBJ1-6	-	CASSVDGGGDSPLHF	TGTGCCAGCAGCGTAGATGGGGGAGGGGATTCACCCCTCCACTTT
TRBV7-2	15	few	TRBJ1-2	-	CASSLGFGWRAGYTF	TGTGCCAGCAGCTTAGGTTTCGGGTGGAGGGCTGGCTACACCTTC
TRBV18	14	-	TRBJ2-7	TRBD2	CASSPGGTAYEQYF	TGTGCCAGCTCACCGGGAGGGACCGCCTACGAGCAGTACTTC